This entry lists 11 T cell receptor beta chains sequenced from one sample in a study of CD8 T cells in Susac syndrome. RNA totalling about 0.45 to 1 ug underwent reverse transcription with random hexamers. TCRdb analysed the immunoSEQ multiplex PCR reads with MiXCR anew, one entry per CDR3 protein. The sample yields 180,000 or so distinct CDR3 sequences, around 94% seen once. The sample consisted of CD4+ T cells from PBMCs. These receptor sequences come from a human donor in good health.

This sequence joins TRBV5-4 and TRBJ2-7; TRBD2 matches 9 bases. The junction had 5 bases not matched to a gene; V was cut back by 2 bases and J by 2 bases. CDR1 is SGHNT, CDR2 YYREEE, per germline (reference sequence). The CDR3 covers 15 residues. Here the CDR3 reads CASSFGGGAPYEQYF. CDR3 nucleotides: TGTGCCAGCAGCTTTGGCGGGGGGGCTCCCTACGAGCAGTACTTC.

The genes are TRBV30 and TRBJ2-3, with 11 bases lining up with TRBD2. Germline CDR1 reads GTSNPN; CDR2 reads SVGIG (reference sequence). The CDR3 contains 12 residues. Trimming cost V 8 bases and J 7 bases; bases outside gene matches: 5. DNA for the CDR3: TGTGCCGGTTTAGCGGGGGGGCATACGCAGTATTTT. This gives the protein CAGLAGGHTQYF. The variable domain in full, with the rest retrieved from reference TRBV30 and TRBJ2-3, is SQTIHQWPATLVQPVGSPLSLECTVEGTSNPNLYWYRQAAGRGLQLLFYSVGIGQISSEVPQNLSASRPQDRQFILSSKKLLLSDSGFYLCAGLAGGHTQYFGPGTRLTVL.

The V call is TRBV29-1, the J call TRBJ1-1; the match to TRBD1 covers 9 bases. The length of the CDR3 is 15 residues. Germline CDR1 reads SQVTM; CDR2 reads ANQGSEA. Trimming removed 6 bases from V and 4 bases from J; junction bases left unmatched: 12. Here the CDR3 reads CSVGYRGRRGTEAFF. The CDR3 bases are TGCAGCGTCGGCTACAGGGGGCGGAGGGGCACTGAAGCTTTCTTT.

The CDR3 loop is CASSLEGYYGYTF. CDR3 nucleotide sequence: TGTGCCAGCAGCTTAGAAGGGTACTATGGCTACACCTTC. The chain joins TRBV7-9 to TRBJ1-2; D gene uncertain. The CDR3 sequence is 13 residues long. Deletions cut 1 base from V and 3 bases from J, with 6 bases between. CDR1 and CDR2 from the germline V gene are SEHNR and FQNEAQ (reference sequence).

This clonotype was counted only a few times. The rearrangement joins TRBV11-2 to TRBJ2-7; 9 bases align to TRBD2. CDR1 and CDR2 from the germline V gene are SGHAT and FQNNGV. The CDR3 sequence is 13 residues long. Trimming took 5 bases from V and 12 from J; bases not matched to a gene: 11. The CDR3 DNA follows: TGTGCCAGCAGCGTTGCGGGGGGGCAATCCCCGTACTTC. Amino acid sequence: CASSVAGGQSPYF.

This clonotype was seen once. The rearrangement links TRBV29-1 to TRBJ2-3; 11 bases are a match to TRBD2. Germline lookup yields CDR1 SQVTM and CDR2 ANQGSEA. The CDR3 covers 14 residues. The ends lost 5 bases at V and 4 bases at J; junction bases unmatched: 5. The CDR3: CSVPLAGVADTQYF. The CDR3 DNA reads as TGCAGCGTTCCACTAGCGGGGGTCGCAGATACGCAGTATTTT.

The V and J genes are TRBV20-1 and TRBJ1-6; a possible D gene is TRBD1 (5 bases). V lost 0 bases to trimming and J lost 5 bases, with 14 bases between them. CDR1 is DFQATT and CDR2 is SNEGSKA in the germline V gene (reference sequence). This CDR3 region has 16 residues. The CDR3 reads CSARDIQGSNNSPLHF. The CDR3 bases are TGCAGTGCTAGAGATATCCAGGGAAGTAATAATTCACCCCTCCACTTT.

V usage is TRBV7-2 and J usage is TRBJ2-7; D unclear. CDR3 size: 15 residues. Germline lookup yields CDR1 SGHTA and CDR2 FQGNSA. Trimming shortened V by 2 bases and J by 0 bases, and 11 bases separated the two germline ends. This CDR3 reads CASSLSPAHSYEQYF. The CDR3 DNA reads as TGTGCCAGCAGCTTATCCCCCGCCCACTCCTACGAGCAGTACTTC.

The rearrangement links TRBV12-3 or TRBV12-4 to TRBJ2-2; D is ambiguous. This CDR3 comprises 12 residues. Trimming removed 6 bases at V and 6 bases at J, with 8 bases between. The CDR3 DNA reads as TGTGCCAGCAGAGCGCGGTCCGGGGAGCTGTTTTTT. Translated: CASRARSGELFF.

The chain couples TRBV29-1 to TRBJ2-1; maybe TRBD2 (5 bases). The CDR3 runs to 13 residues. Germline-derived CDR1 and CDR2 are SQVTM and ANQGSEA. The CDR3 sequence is CSVSARSYNEQFF. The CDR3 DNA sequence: TGCAGTGTTAGCGCCAGGTCCTACAATGAGCAGTTCTTC.

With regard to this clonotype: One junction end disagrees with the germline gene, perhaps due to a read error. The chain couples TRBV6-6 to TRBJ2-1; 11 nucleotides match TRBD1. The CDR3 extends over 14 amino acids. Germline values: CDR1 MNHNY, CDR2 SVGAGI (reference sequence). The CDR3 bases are TGTGCCAGCAGCCACCGGGACAGGGGGATCCAAGGGAGCTTC. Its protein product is CASSHRDRGIQGSF.